These T cell receptor beta chains were read from a single sample in a study of PD-1 blockade in classical Hodgkin lymphoma. Method: immunoSEQ multiplex PCR; TCRdb's copy keeps in-frame clones and lacks some. In the table there are approximately 10,000 clones, approximately 69% of which are singletons. The material was CD8+ T cells from blood, obtained before the fourth cycle of nivolumab. The receptors were gathered from a human donor with classical Hodgkin lymphoma. Each CDR3 is given with its conserved first and last residue. Each record gives: D gene, V gene, J gene, CDR3 length, clone size, CDR3 protein, CDR3 DNA. The D gene is left open where the match is weak. Size is omitted from some rows. Given values are once, few, many or a class for expanded clones.

NA	TRBV5-1	TRBJ1-6	13	few	CASSLEAVSPLHF	TGCGCCAGCAGCTTGGAGGCCGTATCACCCCTCCACTTT
TRBD2	TRBV11-1	TRBJ2-3	17	NA	CASSHSLAGGHTDTQYF	TGTGCCAGCAGCCACTCACTAGCGGGGGGCCATACAGATACGCAGTATTTT
TRBD1	TRBV28	TRBJ2-7	14	large	CASSDPGTDYEQYF	TGTGCCAGCAGTGACCCCGGGACAGATTACGAGCAGTACTTC
TRBD1	TRBV15	TRBJ2-3	17	NA	CATSRHPADRTTDTQYF	TGTGCCACCAGCAGACACCCCGCGGACAGGACCACAGATACGCAGTATTTT
NA	TRBV7-9	TRBJ2-7	13	NA	CASSLEVLGEQYF	TGTGCCAGCAGCTTAGAGGTCTTGGGCGAGCAGTACTTC
TRBD2	TRBV27	TRBJ2-1	18	NA	CASSLSGLAGDSYNEQFF	TGTGCCAGCAGTTTATCGGGGCTAGCGGGAGACTCCTACAATGAGCAGTTCTTC
TRBD2	TRBV7-7	TRBJ2-1	15	NA	CASSLRLAGNDEQFF	TGTGCCAGCAGCTTACGACTAGCGGGAAACGATGAGCAGTTCTTC
NA	TRBV5-4	TRBJ2-3	14	NA	CASSFAGYTDTQYF	TGTGCCAGCAGCTTTGCGGGTTACACAGATACGCAGTATTTT
NA	TRBV7-9	TRBJ2-2	14	NA	CASDSRVTTGELFF	TGTGCCAGCGACTCACGGGTCACGACCGGGGAGCTGTTTTTT
NA	TRBV4-1	TRBJ2-1	17	NA	CASSPALGDPIYNEQFF	TGCGCCAGCAGCCCCGCGCTAGGGGACCCTATCTACAATGAGCAGTTCTTC
NA	TRBV5-4	TRBJ1-1	16	NA	CASSSFRTDMNTEAFF	TGTGCCAGCAGCTCCTTCCGGACAGACATGAACACTGAAGCTTTCTTT
TRBD1	TRBV28	TRBJ2-2	16	NA	CASSIADRGPTGELFF	TGTGCCAGCAGTATTGCGGACAGGGGCCCCACCGGGGAGCTGTTTTTT
NA	TRBV9	TRBJ2-1	15	NA	CASSATAFTYNEQFF	TGTGCCAGCAGCGCGACAGCCTTCACCTACAATGAGCAGTTCTTC